This TCR beta chain was captured by sequencing in a study of T cells in Graves' hyperthyroidism and ophthalmopathy. Amplification of TCR beta CDR3 regions used RNA as the template. A set of HTBI primers served as the primers for a first-round RT-PCR of the TCR CDR3. From the multiplex PCR reads, TCRdb called clonotypes with MiXCR, one entry per CDR3 protein. The table includes more than 450,000 distinct CDR3 sequences, 20% detected once. Trimming left V 5 bases short and J 1 base short, with 15 bases between. Germline V gives CDR1 SGHTA, CDR2 FQGNSA. The CDR3 extends over 16 amino acids. This clonotype appeared many times. It was 10 ml of fresh peripheral blood that supplied the PBMCs.

The chain recombines TRBV7-2 with TRBJ2-1, with D possibly matching TRBD1 (6 bases). The sequenced sample consisted of blood. The receptor was derived from a man aged 40-50 years with Graves' ophthalmopathy. The CDR3 DNA sequence: TGTGCCAGCAGCCCCAGGGGTTCGCGGTCCTACAATGAGCAGTTCTTC. It codes for CASSPRGSRSYNEQFF.